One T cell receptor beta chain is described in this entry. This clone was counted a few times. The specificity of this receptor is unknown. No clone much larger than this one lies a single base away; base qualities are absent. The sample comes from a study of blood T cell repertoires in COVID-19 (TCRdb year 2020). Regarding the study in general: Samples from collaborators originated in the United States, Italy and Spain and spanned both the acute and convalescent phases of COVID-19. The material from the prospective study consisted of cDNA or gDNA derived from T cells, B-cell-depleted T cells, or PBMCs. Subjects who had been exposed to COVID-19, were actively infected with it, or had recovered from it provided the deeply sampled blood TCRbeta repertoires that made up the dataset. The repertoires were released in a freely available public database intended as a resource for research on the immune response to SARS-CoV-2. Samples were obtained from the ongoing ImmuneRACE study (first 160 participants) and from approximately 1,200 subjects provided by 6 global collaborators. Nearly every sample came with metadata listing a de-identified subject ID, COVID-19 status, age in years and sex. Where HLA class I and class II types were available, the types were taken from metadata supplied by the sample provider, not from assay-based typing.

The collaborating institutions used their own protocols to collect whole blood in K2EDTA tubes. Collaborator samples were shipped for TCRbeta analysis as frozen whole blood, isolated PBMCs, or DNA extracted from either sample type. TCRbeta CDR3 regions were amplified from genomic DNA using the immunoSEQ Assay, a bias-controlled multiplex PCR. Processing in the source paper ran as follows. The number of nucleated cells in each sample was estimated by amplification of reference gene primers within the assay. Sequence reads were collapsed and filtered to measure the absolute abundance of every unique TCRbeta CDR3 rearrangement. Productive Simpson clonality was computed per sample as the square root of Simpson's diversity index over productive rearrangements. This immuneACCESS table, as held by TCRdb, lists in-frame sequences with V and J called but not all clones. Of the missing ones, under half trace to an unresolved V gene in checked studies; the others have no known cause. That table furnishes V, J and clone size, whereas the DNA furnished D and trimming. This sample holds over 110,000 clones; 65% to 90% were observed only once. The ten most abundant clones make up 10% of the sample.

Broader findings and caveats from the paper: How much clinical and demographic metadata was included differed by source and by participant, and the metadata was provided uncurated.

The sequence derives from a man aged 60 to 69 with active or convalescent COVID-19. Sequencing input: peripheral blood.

The CDR3 corresponds to CASGHVFGDEQFF. The sequenced DNA is TGTGCCAGCGGACATGTTTTTGGCGATGAGCAGTTCTTC. The chain is assembled from TRBV7-9 and TRBJ2-1, with a weak D call of TRBD1 (5 bases match). The CDR3 sequence holds 13 residues, the cysteine and phenylalanine included. Only CDR3 DNA is held: 39 bases, read in frame from base 1. The germline V gene (reference sequence) specifies SEHNR as CDR1 and FQNEAQ as CDR2. The germline ends are 16 bases apart after V is trimmed by 8 bases and J by 8 bases.